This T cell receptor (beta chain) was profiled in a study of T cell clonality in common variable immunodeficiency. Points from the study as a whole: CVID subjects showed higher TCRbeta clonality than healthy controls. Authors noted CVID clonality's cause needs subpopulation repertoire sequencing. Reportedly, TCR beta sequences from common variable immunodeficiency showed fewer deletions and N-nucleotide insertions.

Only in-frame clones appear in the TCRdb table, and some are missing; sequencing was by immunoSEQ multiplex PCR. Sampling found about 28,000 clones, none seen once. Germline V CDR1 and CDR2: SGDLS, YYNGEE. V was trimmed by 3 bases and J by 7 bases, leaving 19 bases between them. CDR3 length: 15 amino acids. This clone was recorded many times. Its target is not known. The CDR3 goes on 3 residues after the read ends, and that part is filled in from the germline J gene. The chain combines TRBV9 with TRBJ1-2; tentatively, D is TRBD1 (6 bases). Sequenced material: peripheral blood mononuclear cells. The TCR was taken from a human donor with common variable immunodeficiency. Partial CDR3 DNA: TGTGCCAGCAGCGGATGGACAGACCCGAGAGGTGGC. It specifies CASSGWTDPRGG. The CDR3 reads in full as CASSGWTDPRGGYTF.